This passage covers 20 T cell receptor beta chains from one sample sequenced in a study of vaccination and CD4 T cells after COVID-19. Scientists ran DNA taken from cultured CD4+ T cells through the Oncomine TCR Beta short-read assay for sequencing. TCRdb passed the PCR reads through MiXCR, listing each CDR3 protein once. This table holds around 16,000 distinct CDR3 sequences, about 40% found once. No cognate antigen is known for these TCRs. The treatment here: approximately nine-day PBMC culture with coronavirus spike peptide pools or control peptides (ViraFEST assay). Specimen: CD4+ T cells from blood, cultured in vitro, collected after SARS-CoV-2 vaccination. All receptors come from a human donor who had recovered from COVID-19.

Only a few counts were recorded for this clonotype. V usage is TRBV19 and J usage is TRBJ1-2, with D uncertain. The CDR3 extends over 11 amino acids. CDR1 is LNHDA and CDR2 is SQIVND in the germline V gene (reference sequence). The ends were cut back, 3 bases at V and 2 bases at J, with 1 base in the middle. The CDR3 loop is CASSINYGYTF. CDR3 coding DNA: TGTGCCAGTAGTATCAACTATGGCTACACCTTC.

The chain combines TRBV6-1 with TRBJ2-2, with D tentatively TRBD1 (6 bases). The CDR3 is 18 residues long. V lost 2 bases to trimming and J lost 2 bases, with 18 bases between them. Germline assignment: CDR1 MNHNS and CDR2 SASEGT. In DNA, the CDR3 is TGTGCCAGCAGTGAAAGAGGGGGTGGATTTCTCAACACCGGGGAGCTGTTTTTT. Protein product: CASSERGGGFLNTGELFF.

This sequence joins TRBV24-1 and TRBJ2-1, with 8 bases that match TRBD1. J lost 0 bases, V lost 9 bases, and 6 bases had no gene match. Germline assignment: CDR1 KGHDR and CDR2 SFDVKD. The CDR3 runs 15 residues. In nucleotides, the CDR3 is TGTGCCACCCGAGGTGGGACAGGCTCCTACAATGAGCAGTTCTTC. Protein product: CATRGGTGSYNEQFF.

This clonotype appeared a few times. This chain joins TRBV6-1 and TRBJ1-3; 8 nucleotides align to TRBD1. This CDR3 is built from 16 residues. Germline V gene data show CDR1 as MNHNS and CDR2 as SASEGT. V lost 6 bases, J lost 0 bases, and 7 bases stayed unmatched. The CDR3 here is CASSWTGHSSGNTIYF. CDR3 coding DNA: TGTGCCAGCAGCTGGACAGGGCACAGCTCTGGAAACACCATATATTTT.

This clonotype has a handful of counts. J is TRBJ2-5 and V is TRBV5-1, with a possible D match to TRBD1 (5 bases). CDR3 length: 14 amino acids. Germline CDR1 is SGHRS and CDR2 is YFSETQ. V dropped 3 bases and J dropped 1 base, with 10 bases sitting between them. This CDR3 reads CASSYTTAQETQYF. The CDR3 DNA reads TGCGCCAGCAGCTATACGACAGCCCAAGAGACCCAGTACTTC.

This chain uses TRBV28 with TRBJ2-3, with 9 bases lining up with TRBD2. There are 18 residues in the CDR3. V was clipped by 6 bases and J by 6 bases; unmatched bases: 19. Germline lookup yields CDR1 MDHEN and CDR2 SYDVKM. This CDR3 reads CASSLNSGRSLGSDTQYF. As DNA, the CDR3 is TGTGCCAGCAGCCTTAACAGCGGGAGGTCGTTGGGTTCGGATACGCAGTATTTT.

The chain recombines TRBV15 with TRBJ2-1; D is unclear. From germline, CDR1 is LNHNV and CDR2 YYDKDF (reference sequence). The germline V and J ends were trimmed by 1 base and 8 bases, with 6 bases remaining between them. The CDR3 has 12 residues. CDR3: CATSRVVDEQFF. The DNA for the CDR3 is TGTGCCACCAGCAGAGTGGTGGATGAGCAGTTCTTC.

In its sample, this clonotype was seen a few times. CDR3 sequence: CASSIRTGGNGYTF. In DNA form, the CDR3 reads TGTGCCAGTAGTATCAGGACAGGGGGGAATGGCTACACCTTC. The V gene is TRBV19, the J gene TRBJ1-2, with TRBD1 matching 10 bases. The J segment lost 6 bases and the V segment lost 3 bases, leaving 4 bases of the junction unmatched. The CDR3 loop spans 14 amino acids. Germline loops: CDR1 LNHDA, CDR2 SQIVND (reference sequence).

On this clonotype itself: A junction end diverges from the germline sequence, so it may reflect a read error. The genes are TRBV20-1 and TRBJ2-1, with TRBD2 matching over 9 bases. The CDR3 length is 15 residues. Germline V gene data show CDR1 as DFQATT and CDR2 as SNEGSKA (reference sequence). The CDR3 protein is CSARPPEVLAGAENF. The DNA of the CDR3 is TGCAGTGCTAGACCTCCCGAGGTCTTAGCGGGAGCCGAGAACTTC.

The rearrangement joins TRBV12-3 or TRBV12-4 to TRBJ2-1, with no clear D. The CDR3 is 15 amino acids. V shed 7 bases and J shed 5 bases, with 18 bases lying between them. CDR3 nucleotide sequence: TGTGCCAGCAACCCCTCGTCTGGACCCCACAATGAGCAGTTCTTC. Translated: CASNPSSGPHNEQFF.

The chain joins TRBV7-2 to TRBJ2-7; D may match TRBD1 or TRBD2 (5 bases each). The CDR3 consists of 14 residues. The germline V gene encodes CDR1 SGHTA and CDR2 FQGNSA. V was trimmed by 4 bases and J by 2 bases, leaving 12 bases between them. The CDR3 region is CASSSPGRAYEQYF. DNA for the CDR3: TGTGCCAGCAGCTCTCCGGGACGGGCCTACGAGCAGTACTTC.

The chain is built from TRBV27 and TRBJ2-7, with 8 bases lining up with TRBD2. With V trimmed by 0 bases and J by 0 bases, 7 bases remained unmatched. The CDR3 has 17 residues. From germline, CDR1 is MNHEY and CDR2 SMNVEV (reference sequence). CDR3 coding DNA: TGTGCCAGCAGTTTATCCCCCCCAGGACTAGCCTCCTACGAGCAGTACTTC. This encodes CASSLSPPGLASYEQYF.

The rearrangement uses TRBV19 and TRBJ1-1, with D possibly being TRBD1 (6 bases). Looked up from germline, CDR1 is LNHDA and CDR2 is SQIVND (reference sequence). V was trimmed by 5 bases and J by 1 base, leaving 14 bases between them. The CDR3 extends over 15 amino acids. Written as DNA, the CDR3 is TGTGCCAGTAGTCTCCAGGGGCCATCGAACACTGAAGCTTTCTTT. Translating gives CASSLQGPSNTEAFF.

A few counts support this clonotype. The chain joins TRBV20-1 to TRBJ2-2; D unresolved. Trimming took off 5 bases at V and 0 bases at J, with 4 bases between the two ends. There are 12 residues in the CDR3. Per the germline V gene, CDR1 is DFQATT and CDR2 is SNEGSKA (reference sequence). The CDR3 DNA reads as TGCAGTGCTGCTACGAACACCGGGGAGCTGTTTTTT. Translating gives CSAATNTGELFF.

The V gene is TRBV20-1, the J gene TRBJ2-3; 9 bases are a match to TRBD2. The length of the CDR3 is 15 residues. V was pared by 5 bases and J by 5 bases, with 11 bases of the junction left unmatched. Germline lookup yields CDR1 DFQATT and CDR2 SNEGSKA (reference sequence). This chain's CDR3 is CSALTSGNMGDTQYF. CDR3 bases: TGCAGTGCTTTGACTAGCGGAAACATGGGAGATACGCAGTATTTT.

V usage is TRBV11-2 and J usage is TRBJ2-5; the match to TRBD1 covers 7 bases. With 5 bases clipped from V and 5 bases from J, the junction kept 14 bases outside the gene matches. Germline V gives CDR1 SGHAT, CDR2 FQNNGV. This CDR3 has 16 amino acids. CDR3 in amino acids: CASSLGPTTGIETQYF. CDR3 in DNA: TGTGCCAGCAGCCTAGGGCCAACGACAGGGATTGAGACCCAGTACTTC.

The chain joins TRBV2 to TRBJ1-5, with D possibly being TRBD1 (5 bases). Germline V gives CDR1 SNHLY, CDR2 FYNNEI. The CDR3 spans 13 residues. Trimming pared 7 bases from V and 0 bases from J, leaving 7 bases between. CDR3 nucleotides: TGTGCCAGCAATGGGGGTAGCAATCAGCCCCAGCATTTT. Translated: CASNGGSNQPQHF.

The chain links TRBV7-2 to TRBJ1-1; D uncertain. Germline CDR1 and CDR2: SGHTA and FQGNSA. CDR3 length: 11 residues. Trimming stripped 1 base from V and 6 bases from J, with 3 bases between. CDR3 in amino acids: CASSLVPEAFF. The CDR3 DNA follows: TGTGCCAGCAGCTTAGTTCCTGAAGCTTTCTTT.

V usage is TRBV4-1 and J usage is TRBJ1-6; D remains ambiguous. This CDR3 spans 17 amino acids. V lost 1 base and J lost 6, with 16 bases in between. Germline loops: CDR1 MGHRA, CDR2 YSYEKL. The CDR3 DNA reads as TGCGCCAGCAGCCAAGGACCGCCGGGGTTCACTAATTCACCCCTCCACTTT. Protein sequence: CASSQGPPGFTNSPLHF.

This chain connects TRBV7-7 to TRBJ2-2; the D call may be TRBD1 or TRBD2 (5 bases each). The germline CDR1 and CDR2 sequences are SSHAT and FNYEAQ (reference sequence). CDR3 length equals 15 residues. Trimming pared 4 bases from V and 4 bases from J, leaving 13 bases between. The CDR3: CASSSRGAVTGELFF. The DNA of the CDR3 is TGTGCCAGCAGCTCGAGAGGGGCGGTCACCGGGGAGCTGTTTTTT.